This T cell receptor (beta chain) was found in a study of blood T cell repertoires in COVID-19. Sequenced by immunoSEQ multiplex PCR; TCRdb stores in-frame clones only, minus some. There are some 260,000 clones in the sample; 88% occur only once, and roughly a tenth lies in the top ten. Material for sequencing was peripheral blood. This receptor was taken from a woman between 65 and 79 years old with COVID-19, enrolled during active disease.

The CDR3 sequence: CASSIDIRQGLTQYF. CDR3 nucleotide sequence: TGTGCCAGTAGTATAGACATCCGGCAGGGTTTGACCCAGTACTTC. The J gene is TRBJ2-5, the V gene TRBV19; perhaps TRBD1 as D (5 bases). Trimming removed 0 bases from V and 7 bases from J, with 15 bases in between. CDR1 is LNHDA and CDR2 is SQIVND in the germline V gene (reference sequence). The CDR3 is made up of 15 amino acids.